Listed below are T cell receptor beta chains from one sample, sequenced in a study of cytomegalovirus exposure and HLA in healthy donors. Sequencing was performed with immunoSEQ multiplex PCR; in TCRdb, only in-frame clones are kept and a portion is missing. Seen here are around 130,000 clones, roughly 80% observed once, and the top ten hold around 1.3%. Sequences were obtained from PBMCs. The source is a female donor in good health and CMV-seronegative. Each CDR3 is given with its conserved first and last residue. The order of the fields is CDR3 protein, CDR3 DNA, V gene, D gene, J gene, clone size. The D gene is left open where the match is weak. Part of the rows lack a size; the others show once, few, many or a class for expanded clones.

cdr3_aa: CASSALDSLAKNIQYF
cdr3_nt: TGTGCCAGCAGCGCCCTCGACTCTTTAGCCAAAAACATTCAGTACTTC
v_call: TRBV9
d_call: -
j_call: TRBJ2-4
clone_size: -

cdr3_aa: CASSFETGPEQFF
cdr3_nt: TGTGCCAGCAGCTTCGAGACAGGGCCTGAGCAGTTCTTC
v_call: TRBV13
d_call: TRBD1
j_call: TRBJ2-1
clone_size: -

cdr3_aa: CASSPEAGQGALGQYF
cdr3_nt: TGTGCCAGCAGCCCCGAGGCGGGACAGGGGGCGTTGGGGCAGTACTTC
v_call: TRBV27
d_call: TRBD1
j_call: TRBJ2-7
clone_size: -

cdr3_aa: CASNKQGPTSGANVLTF
cdr3_nt: TGTGCCAGCAACAAACAGGGGCCAACCTCTGGGGCCAACGTCCTGACTTTC
v_call: TRBV27
d_call: TRBD1
j_call: TRBJ2-6
clone_size: -

cdr3_aa: CASSLSREVDTQYF
cdr3_nt: TGTGCCAGCAGCTTATCCCGGGAGGTAGATACGCAGTATTTT
v_call: TRBV13
d_call: TRBD2
j_call: TRBJ2-3
clone_size: -

cdr3_aa: CASSLKGQRSYTF
cdr3_nt: TGTGCCAGCAGTTTAAAGGGACAGCGGTCCTACACCTTC
v_call: TRBV27
d_call: TRBD1
j_call: TRBJ1-2
clone_size: -

cdr3_aa: CATSRDTSGPDTQYF
cdr3_nt: TGTGCCACCAGCAGAGATACTAGCGGGCCAGATACGCAGTATTTT
v_call: TRBV15
d_call: TRBD2
j_call: TRBJ2-3
clone_size: few

cdr3_aa: CASSPGLAGRHEQFF
cdr3_nt: TGTGCCAGCAGCCCCGGGCTAGCGGGAAGGCATGAGCAGTTCTTC
v_call: TRBV28
d_call: TRBD2
j_call: TRBJ2-1
clone_size: -

cdr3_aa: CASRRLETQYF
cdr3_nt: TGTGCCAGCAGGCGATTAGAGACCCAGTACTTC
v_call: TRBV28
d_call: -
j_call: TRBJ2-5
clone_size: -

cdr3_aa: CASSVDSGGAVNTF
cdr3_nt: TGTGCCAGCAGCGTAGATTCAGGGGGCGCGGTAAACACCTTC
v_call: TRBV9
d_call: TRBD1
j_call: TRBJ1-2
clone_size: -

cdr3_aa: CASSPVTDTEAFF
cdr3_nt: TGTGCCAGCTCACCAGTTACGGACACTGAAGCTTTCTTT
v_call: TRBV18
d_call: -
j_call: TRBJ1-1
clone_size: -

cdr3_aa: CAARGTSSYEQYF
cdr3_nt: TGTGCCGCCAGGGGCACCTCATCCTACGAGCAGTACTTC
v_call: TRBV10-3
d_call: -
j_call: TRBJ2-7
clone_size: -

cdr3_aa: CASSPPSGEDTQYF
cdr3_nt: TGTGCCAGCAGCCCCCCCTCAGGGGAGGATACGCAGTATTTT
v_call: TRBV7-9
d_call: -
j_call: TRBJ2-3
clone_size: -

cdr3_aa: CASSLVGRERYGYTF
cdr3_nt: TGTGCCAGCAGCTTAGTTGGGAGGGAGCGCTATGGCTACACCTTC
v_call: TRBV13
d_call: -
j_call: TRBJ1-2
clone_size: -

cdr3_aa: CASSFPGLAGGRETQYF
cdr3_nt: TGTGCCAGCAGCTTCCCGGGACTAGCGGGAGGGCGGGAGACCCAGTACTTC
v_call: TRBV7-2
d_call: TRBD2
j_call: TRBJ2-5
clone_size: once

cdr3_aa: CASSLRRVAFF
cdr3_nt: TGTGCCAGCAGCCTCCGGCGGGTAGCTTTCTTT
v_call: TRBV5-6
d_call: -
j_call: TRBJ1-1
clone_size: few